Sequencing of this TCR beta chain was carried out in a study of T cells after yellow fever vaccination. A remark on this clonotype: Its antigen is undetermined.

In germline, CDR1 is SGHRS, CDR2 YFSETQ. CDR3 size: 15 residues. Trimming removed 5 bases at V and 0 bases at J, with 11 bases between. Study-wide points: The booster response re-showed most primary clones: approximately 95% CD4, more than 80% CD8. Abundant clonotypes from the bulk population could contaminate FACS-sorted repertoires.

By 5'RACE template switching, TCR cDNA was produced, with a universal primer site and UMIs added in the process. TCRdb ran MiXCR on the 5' RACE reads and lists one entry per CDR3 protein. The sample shows some 670,000 distinct CDR3 sequences, around an eighth of them seen only once. The sample here was PBMCs, taken on the day of the yellow fever booster vaccination. This rearrangement joins TRBV5-1 to TRBJ2-2; maybe TRBD1 (6 bases). The clonotype comes from a man aged 30 to 39 who received the YFV17D yellow fever vaccine. CDR3 bases: TGCGCCAGCAGAGGGGACACCACGAACACCGGGGAGCTGTTTTTT. It specifies CASRGDTTNTGELFF. Drawing the rest from reference TRBV5-1 and TRBJ2-2, the complete variable domain is KAGVTQTPRYLIKTRGQQVTLSCSPISGHRSVSWYQQTPGQGLQFLFEYFSETQRNKGNFPGRFSGRQFSNSRSEMNVSTLELGDSALYLCASRGDTTNTGELFFGEGSRLTVL.